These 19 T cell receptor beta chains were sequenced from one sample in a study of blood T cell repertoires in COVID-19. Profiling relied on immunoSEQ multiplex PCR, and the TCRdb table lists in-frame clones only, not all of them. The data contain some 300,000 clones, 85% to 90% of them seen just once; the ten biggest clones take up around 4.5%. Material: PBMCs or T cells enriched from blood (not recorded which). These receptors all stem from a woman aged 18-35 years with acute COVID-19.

CDR3 loop: CAWKNGRASGYNEQFF. The CDR3 nucleotides read TGTGCCTGGAAAAACGGAAGGGCTAGCGGTTACAATGAGCAGTTCTTC. This sequence joins TRBV30 and TRBJ2-1, with 7 bases that match TRBD2. Germline V lookup: CDR1 GTSNPN, CDR2 SVGIG (reference sequence). The CDR3 has 16 residues. V trimming: 4 bases; J trimming: 4 bases; junction bases outside the gene matches: 13.

The CDR3 DNA follows: TGTGCCAGCAGGACTAGCGGAAACACAGATACGCAGTATTTT. Translation gives CASRTSGNTDTQYF. The genes are TRBV7-9 and TRBJ2-3; 9 bases agree with TRBD2. Germline CDR1 reads SEHNR; CDR2 reads FQNEAQ (reference sequence). This CDR3 is 14 amino acids long. The ends lost 6 bases at V and 2 bases at J; junction bases unmatched: 3.

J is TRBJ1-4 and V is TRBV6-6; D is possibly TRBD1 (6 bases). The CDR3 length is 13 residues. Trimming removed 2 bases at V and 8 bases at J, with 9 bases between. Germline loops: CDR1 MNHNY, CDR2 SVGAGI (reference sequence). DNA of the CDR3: TGTGCCAGCAGTTACCAGGGGTGGGAAAAACTGTTTTTT. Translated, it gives CASSYQGWEKLFF.

The CDR3 here is CASSSGQGDEKLFF. The CDR3 DNA sequence: TGTGCCAGCAGTAGCGGACAGGGCGATGAAAAACTGTTTTTT. The chain couples TRBV6-5 to TRBJ1-4, with 8 nucleotides matching TRBD1. The V gene's germline CDR1 is MNHEY and CDR2 SVGAGI. V lost 5 bases, J lost 6 bases, and 5 bases stayed unmatched. The CDR3 extends over 14 amino acids.

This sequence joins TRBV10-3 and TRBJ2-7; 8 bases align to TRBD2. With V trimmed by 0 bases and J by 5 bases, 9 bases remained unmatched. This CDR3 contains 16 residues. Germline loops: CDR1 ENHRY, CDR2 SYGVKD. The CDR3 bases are TGTGCCATCAGTGAGTCGACTAGCGTACAATGGGACGAGCAGTACTTC. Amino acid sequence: CAISESTSVQWDEQYF.

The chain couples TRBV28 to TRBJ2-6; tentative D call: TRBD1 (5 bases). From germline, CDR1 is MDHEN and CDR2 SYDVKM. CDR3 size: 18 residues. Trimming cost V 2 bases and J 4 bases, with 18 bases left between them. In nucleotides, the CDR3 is TGTGCCAGCAGTTTAAATGTGGGAAGGGGAACCGGGGCCAACGTCCTGACTTTC. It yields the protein CASSLNVGRGTGANVLTF.

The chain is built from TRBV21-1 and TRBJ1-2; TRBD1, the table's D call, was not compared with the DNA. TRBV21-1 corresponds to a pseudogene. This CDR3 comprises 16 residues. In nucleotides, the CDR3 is TGTGCCAGCAGCAAGAAACGGGACAGGTGTTTCTATGGCTACACCTTC. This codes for CASSKKRDRCFYGYTF.

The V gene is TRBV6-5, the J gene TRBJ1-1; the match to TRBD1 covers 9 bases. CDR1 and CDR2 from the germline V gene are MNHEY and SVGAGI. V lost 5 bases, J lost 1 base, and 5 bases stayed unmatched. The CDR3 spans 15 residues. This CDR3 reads CASSNPGQGNTEAFF. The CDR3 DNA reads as TGTGCCAGCAGTAATCCGGGACAGGGGAACACTGAAGCTTTCTTT.

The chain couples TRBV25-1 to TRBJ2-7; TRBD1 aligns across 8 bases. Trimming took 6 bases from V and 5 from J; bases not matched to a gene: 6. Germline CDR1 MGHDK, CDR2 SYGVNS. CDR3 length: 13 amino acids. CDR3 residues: CASRDRESNEQYF. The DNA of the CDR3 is TGTGCCAGCAGGGACAGGGAGTCCAACGAGCAGTACTTC.

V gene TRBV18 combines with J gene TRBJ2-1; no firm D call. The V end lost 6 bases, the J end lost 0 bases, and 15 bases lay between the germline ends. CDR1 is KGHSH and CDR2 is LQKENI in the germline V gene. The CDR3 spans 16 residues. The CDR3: CASSSVVSASYNEQFF. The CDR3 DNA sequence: TGTGCCAGCTCGTCAGTGGTCTCCGCCTCCTACAATGAGCAGTTCTTC.

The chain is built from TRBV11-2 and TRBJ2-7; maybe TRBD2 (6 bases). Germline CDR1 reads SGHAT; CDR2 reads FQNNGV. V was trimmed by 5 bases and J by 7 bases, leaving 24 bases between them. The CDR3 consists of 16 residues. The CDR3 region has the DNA TGTGCCAGCAGCCAAGCCTCTAGCGCCACTCCGGGGGAGCAGTACTTC. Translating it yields CASSQASSATPGEQYF.

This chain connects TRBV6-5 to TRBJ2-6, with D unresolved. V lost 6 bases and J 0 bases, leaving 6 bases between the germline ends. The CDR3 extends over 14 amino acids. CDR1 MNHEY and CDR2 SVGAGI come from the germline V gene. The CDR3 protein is CASRQVSGANVLTF. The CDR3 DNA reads TGTGCCAGCAGACAAGTCTCTGGGGCCAACGTCCTGACTTTC.

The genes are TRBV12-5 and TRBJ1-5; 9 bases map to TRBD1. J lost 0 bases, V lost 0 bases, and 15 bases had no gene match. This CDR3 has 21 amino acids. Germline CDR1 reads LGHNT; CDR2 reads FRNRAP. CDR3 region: CASGLVEKRTGAPYSNQPQHF. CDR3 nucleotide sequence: TGTGCTAGTGGTTTGGTAGAAAAAAGGACAGGGGCCCCCTATAGCAATCAGCCCCAGCATTTT.

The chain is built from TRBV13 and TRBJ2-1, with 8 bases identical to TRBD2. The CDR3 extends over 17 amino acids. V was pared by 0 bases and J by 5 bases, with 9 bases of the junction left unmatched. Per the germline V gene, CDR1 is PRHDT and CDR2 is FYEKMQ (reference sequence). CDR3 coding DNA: TGTGCCAGCAGCTTAGGCTCGGTCGGGGGGGCGAACAATGAGCAGTTCTTC. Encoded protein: CASSLGSVGGANNEQFF.

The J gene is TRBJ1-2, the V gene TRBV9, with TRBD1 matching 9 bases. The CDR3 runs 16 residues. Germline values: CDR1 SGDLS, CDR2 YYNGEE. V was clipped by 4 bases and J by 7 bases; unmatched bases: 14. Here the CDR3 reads CASSSPHRGLVAGYTF. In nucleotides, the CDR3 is TGTGCCAGCAGCTCCCCGCACAGGGGGCTGGTAGCTGGCTACACCTTC.

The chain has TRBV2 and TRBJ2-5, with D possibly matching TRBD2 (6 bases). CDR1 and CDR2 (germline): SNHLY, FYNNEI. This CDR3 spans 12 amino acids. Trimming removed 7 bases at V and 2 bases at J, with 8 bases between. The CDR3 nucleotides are TGTGCCAGCAACGGGGGACAAGAGACCCAGTACTTC. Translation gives CASNGGQETQYF.

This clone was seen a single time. The CDR3 nucleotides read TGTGCCAGCAGTATAGCGAACACCGGGGAGCTGTTTTTT. Its translation: CASSIANTGELFF. This chain joins TRBV28 and TRBJ2-2; D ambiguous. CDR1 is MDHEN and CDR2 is SYDVKM in the germline V gene. Deletions cut 5 bases from V and 0 bases from J, with 4 bases between. The CDR3 is 13 residues long.

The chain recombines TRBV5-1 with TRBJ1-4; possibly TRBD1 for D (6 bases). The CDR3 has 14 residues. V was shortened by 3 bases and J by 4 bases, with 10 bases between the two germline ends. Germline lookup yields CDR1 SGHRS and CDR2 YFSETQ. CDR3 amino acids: CASSSEGVNEKLFF. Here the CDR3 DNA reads TGCGCCAGCAGCTCCGAGGGGGTTAATGAAAAACTGTTTTTT.

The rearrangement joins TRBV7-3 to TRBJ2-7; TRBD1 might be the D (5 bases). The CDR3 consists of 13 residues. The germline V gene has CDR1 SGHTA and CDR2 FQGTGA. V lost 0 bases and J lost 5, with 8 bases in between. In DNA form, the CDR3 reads TGTGCCAGCAGCTTAACAGGGGTGGACGAGCAGTACTTC. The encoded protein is CASSLTGVDEQYF.